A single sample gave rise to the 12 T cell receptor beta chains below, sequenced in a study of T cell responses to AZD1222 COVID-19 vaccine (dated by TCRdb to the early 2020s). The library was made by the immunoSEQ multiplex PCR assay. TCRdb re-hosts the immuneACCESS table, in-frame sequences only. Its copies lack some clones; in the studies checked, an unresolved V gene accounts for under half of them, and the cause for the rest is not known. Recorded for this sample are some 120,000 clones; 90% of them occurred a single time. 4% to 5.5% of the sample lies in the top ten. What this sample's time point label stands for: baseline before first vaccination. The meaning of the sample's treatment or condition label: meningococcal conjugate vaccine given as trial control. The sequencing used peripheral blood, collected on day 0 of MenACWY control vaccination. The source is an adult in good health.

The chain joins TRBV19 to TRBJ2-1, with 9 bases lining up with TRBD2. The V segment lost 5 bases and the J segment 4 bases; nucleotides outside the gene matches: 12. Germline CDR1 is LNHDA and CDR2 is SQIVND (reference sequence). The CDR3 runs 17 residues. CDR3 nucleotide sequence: TGTGCCAGTAGTTCCACTGGTGGGCTAGCGGGGTACAATGAGCAGTTCTTC. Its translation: CASSSTGGLAGYNEQFF.

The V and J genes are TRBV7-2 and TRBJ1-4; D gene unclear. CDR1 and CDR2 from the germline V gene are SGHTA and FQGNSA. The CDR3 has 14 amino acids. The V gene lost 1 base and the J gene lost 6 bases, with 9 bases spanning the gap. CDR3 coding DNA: TGTGCCAGCAGCTTAGAGGGTAAGGATGAAAAACTGTTTTTT. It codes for CASSLEGKDEKLFF.

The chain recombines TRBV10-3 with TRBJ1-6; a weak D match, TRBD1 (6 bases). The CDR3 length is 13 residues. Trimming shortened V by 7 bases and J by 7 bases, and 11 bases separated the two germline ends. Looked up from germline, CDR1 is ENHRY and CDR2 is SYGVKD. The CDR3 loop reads CAINGTPNSPLHF. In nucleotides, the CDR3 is TGTGCCATCAATGGGACACCGAATTCACCCCTCCACTTT.

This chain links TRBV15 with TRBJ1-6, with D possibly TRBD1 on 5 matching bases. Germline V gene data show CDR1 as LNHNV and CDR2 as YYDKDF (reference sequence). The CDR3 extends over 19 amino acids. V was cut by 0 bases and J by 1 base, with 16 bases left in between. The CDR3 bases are TGTGCCACCAGCAGAGATAAGGTGGGAGCAGGGTCCTATAATTCACCCCTCCACTTT. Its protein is CATSRDKVGAGSYNSPLHF.

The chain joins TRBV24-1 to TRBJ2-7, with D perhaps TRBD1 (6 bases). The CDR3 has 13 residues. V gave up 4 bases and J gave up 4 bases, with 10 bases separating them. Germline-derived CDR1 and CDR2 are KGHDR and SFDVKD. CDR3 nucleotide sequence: TGTGCCACCAGTGAACAGGGTATGTACGAGCAGTACTTC. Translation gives CATSEQGMYEQYF.

The CDR3 coding sequence is TGTGCCAGCAGCCCCCTCGGGGGGAGCTCCTACAATGAGCAGTTCTTC. Protein: CASSPLGGSSYNEQFF. The chain combines TRBV7-3 with TRBJ2-1, with 7 bases aligning to TRBD2. CDR3 size: 16 residues. Per germline, CDR1 SGHTA and CDR2 FQGTGA. Trimming took 5 bases from V and 0 from J; bases not matched to a gene: 7.

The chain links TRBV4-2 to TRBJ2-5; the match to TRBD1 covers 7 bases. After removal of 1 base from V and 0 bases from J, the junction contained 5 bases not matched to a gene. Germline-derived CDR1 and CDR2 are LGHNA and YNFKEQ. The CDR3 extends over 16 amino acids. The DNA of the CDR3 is TGTGCCAGCAGCCAAGGACAGGGAAAGTACCAAGAGACCCAGTACTTC. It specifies CASSQGQGKYQETQYF.

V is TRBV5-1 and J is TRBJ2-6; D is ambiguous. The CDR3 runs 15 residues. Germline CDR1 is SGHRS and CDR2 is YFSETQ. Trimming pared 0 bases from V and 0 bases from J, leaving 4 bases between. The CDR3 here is CASSLASSGANVLTF. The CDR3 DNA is TGCGCCAGCAGCTTGGCCTCCTCTGGGGCCAACGTCCTGACTTTC.

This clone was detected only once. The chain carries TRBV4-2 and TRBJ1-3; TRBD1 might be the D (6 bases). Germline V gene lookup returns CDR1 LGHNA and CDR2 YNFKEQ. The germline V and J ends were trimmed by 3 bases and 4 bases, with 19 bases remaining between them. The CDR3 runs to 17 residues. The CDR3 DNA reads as TGTGCCAGCAGCCACTCTCCCTTAGGGCAGGGGGGAAACACCATATATTTT. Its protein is CASSHSPLGQGGNTIYF.

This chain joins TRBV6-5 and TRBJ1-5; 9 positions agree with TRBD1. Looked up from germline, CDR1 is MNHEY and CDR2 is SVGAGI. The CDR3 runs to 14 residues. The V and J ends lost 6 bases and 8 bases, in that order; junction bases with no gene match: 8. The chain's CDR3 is CASSRGQGIEPQHF. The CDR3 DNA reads TGTGCCAGCAGCCGTGGACAGGGGATTGAGCCCCAGCATTTT.

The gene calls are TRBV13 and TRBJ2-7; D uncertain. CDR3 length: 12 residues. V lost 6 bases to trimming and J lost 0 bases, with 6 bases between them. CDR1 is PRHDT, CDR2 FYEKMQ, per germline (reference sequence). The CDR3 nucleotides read TGTGCCAGCAGTTCCGCCTCCTACGAGCAGTACTTC. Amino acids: CASSSASYEQYF. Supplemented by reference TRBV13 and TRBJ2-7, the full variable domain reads AAGVIQSPRHLIKEKRETATLKCYPIPRHDTVYWYQQGPGQDPQFLISFYEKMQSDKGSIPDRFSAQQFSDYHSELNMSSLELGDSALYFCASSSASYEQYFGPGTRLTVT.

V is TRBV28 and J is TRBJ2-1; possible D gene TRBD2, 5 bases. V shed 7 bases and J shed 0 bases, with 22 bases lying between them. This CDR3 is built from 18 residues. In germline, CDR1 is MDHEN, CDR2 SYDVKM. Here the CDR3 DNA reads TGTGCCAGCACGTTAGACTCAGCGAGCGGCCACTCCTACAATGAGCAGTTCTTC. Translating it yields CASTLDSASGHSYNEQFF.